The 23 T cell receptor beta chains below all came from one sample that was sequenced in a study of OX40 agonist ivuxolimab in advanced cancers. Libraries were prepared by immunoSEQ multiplex PCR; TCRdb keeps only in-frame clonotypes and omits some of them. The table shows approximately 81,000 clones, with roughly 91% occurring only once. This sample comprised CD4+ or CD8+ T cells sorted from blood, obtained in a trial of the OX40 agonist ivuxolimab. The receptors here all came from an adult with an advanced solid tumor such as melanoma, head and neck, liver or kidney cancer.

This sequence joins TRBV6-6 and TRBJ2-2; 9 nucleotides match TRBD1. With V trimmed by 6 bases and J by 6 bases, 11 bases remained unmatched. The CDR3 consists of 16 residues. The germline V gene encodes CDR1 MNHNY and CDR2 SVGAGI (reference sequence). As DNA, the CDR3 is TGTGCCAGCAGCCGAACAGGGGGCGCGAAGGCCGGGGAGCTGTTTTTT. It codes for CASSRTGGAKAGELFF.

V is TRBV7-9 and J is TRBJ1-2; D gene ambiguous. Germline assignment: CDR1 SEHNR and CDR2 FQNEAQ (reference sequence). The CDR3 spans 12 residues. The V gene lost 4 bases and the J gene lost 2 bases, with 5 bases spanning the gap. The CDR3 coding sequence is TGTGCCAGCAGCTATACGAACTATGGCTACACCTTC. Amino acids: CASSYTNYGYTF. Based on the CDR3 plus reference TRBV7-9 and TRBJ1-2, the full variable domain is DTGVSQNPRHKITKRGQNVTFRCDPISEHNRLYWYRQTLGQGPEFLTYFQNEAQLEKSRLLSDRFSAERPKGSFSTLEIQRTEQGDSAMYLCASSYTNYGYTFGSGTRLTVV.

The genes are TRBV28 and TRBJ1-5; maybe TRBD1 (6 bases). The CDR3 runs 14 residues. V was cut by 6 bases and J by 7 bases, with 16 bases left in between. The germline gives CDR1 MDHEN, CDR2 SYDVKM. CDR3 protein: CASSPMGGGQPQHF. CDR3 sequence (DNA): TGTGCCAGCAGCCCTATGGGGGGCGGGCAGCCCCAGCATTTT.

The chain carries TRBV12-5 and TRBJ2-2; D is perhaps TRBD2 (7 bases). Germline values: CDR1 LGHNT, CDR2 FRNRAP. The CDR3 sequence is 14 residues long. Trimming pared 6 bases from V and 7 bases from J, leaving 15 bases between. The CDR3 here is CASGLLGGGGELFF. The CDR3, as DNA: TGTGCTAGTGGCCTTCTAGGGGGGGGCGGGGAGCTGTTTTTT.

The rearrangement uses TRBV6-1 and TRBJ2-7; D remains ambiguous. The CDR3 covers 14 residues. CDR1 is MNHNS, CDR2 SASEGT, per germline. The V gene lost 1 base and the J gene lost 2 bases, with 9 bases spanning the gap. The CDR3 protein is CASSEEGPTYEQYF. Here the CDR3 DNA reads TGTGCCAGCAGTGAAGAGGGCCCAACCTACGAGCAGTACTTC.

V and J are TRBV14 and TRBJ2-6; D may match TRBD1 or TRBD2 (5 bases each). The CDR3 length is 13 residues. Germline loops: CDR1 SGHDN, CDR2 FVKESK. V was shortened by 3 bases and J by 7 bases, with 7 bases between the two germline ends. The CDR3, as DNA: TGTGCCAGCAGCCAGAGGGGTGCCAACGTCCTGACTTTC. Translating it yields CASSQRGANVLTF.

The V gene is TRBV9, the J gene TRBJ2-5; perhaps TRBD1 as D (5 bases). V dropped 0 bases and J dropped 0 bases, with 15 bases sitting between them. This CDR3 region has 17 residues. The germline V gene encodes CDR1 SGDLS and CDR2 YYNGEE. The CDR3: CASSVGPSRQYQETQYF. The CDR3 DNA reads as TGTGCCAGCAGCGTAGGGCCGTCTAGACAGTACCAAGAGACCCAGTACTTC.

The sample holds a few counts of this clone. The chain joins TRBV27 to TRBJ2-7; D possibly corresponds to TRBD2 (6 bases). Trimming shortened V by 4 bases and J by 7 bases, and 8 bases separated the two germline ends. The CDR3 length is 11 residues. Germline CDR1 is MNHEY and CDR2 is SMNVEV (reference sequence). DNA for the CDR3: TGTGCCAGCAGTTGGGGGGTGGAGCAGTACTTC. Its translation is CASSWGVEQYF.

The chain joins TRBV9 to TRBJ2-3, with D perhaps matching TRBD1 (6 bases). The CDR3 length is 15 residues. Deletions cut 0 bases from V and 4 bases from J, with 12 bases between. Germline CDR1 reads SGDLS; CDR2 reads YYNGEE. CDR3 nucleotide sequence: TGTGCCAGCAGCGTAGCTACAGGGACGGCAGATACGCAGTATTTT. Encoded protein: CASSVATGTADTQYF.

V usage is TRBV5-1 and J usage is TRBJ1-1; 7 nucleotides line up with TRBD1. The CDR3 runs to 16 residues. The V segment lost 0 bases and the J segment 3 bases; nucleotides outside the gene matches: 8. Looked up from germline, CDR1 is SGHRS and CDR2 is YFSETQ. The CDR3, as DNA: TGCGCCAGCAGCTTGGTGGAGGGGGCGGGAGACACTGAAGCTTTCTTT. It translates to CASSLVEGAGDTEAFF.

V gene TRBV5-4 combines with J gene TRBJ1-5; maybe TRBD1 (6 bases). Germline V CDR1 and CDR2: SGHNT, YYREEE (reference sequence). With 3 bases removed from V and 7 bases from J, the gap between germline ends came to 11 bases. CDR3 length equals 13 residues. CDR3 coding DNA: TGTGCCAGCAGCTCGGAGGGGGAACAGCCCCAGCATTTT. Its protein is CASSSEGEQPQHF.

This rearrangement joins TRBV11-2 to TRBJ1-2; D is possibly TRBD1 (5 bases). Trimming left V 5 bases short and J 2 bases short, with 15 bases between. The germline V gene has CDR1 SGHAT and CDR2 FQNNGV. CDR3 length: 15 residues. The CDR3 nucleotides are TGTGCCAGCAGCCTCACCCAGGGTAGGAACTATGGCTACACCTTC. Amino acid sequence: CASSLTQGRNYGYTF.

The gene calls are TRBV29-1 and TRBJ1-2; 7 bases map to TRBD1. This CDR3 has 13 residues. V trimming: 6 bases; J trimming: 5 bases; junction bases outside the gene matches: 9. The germline V gene encodes CDR1 SQVTM and CDR2 ANQGSEA. The CDR3, as DNA: TGCAGCGTCCTCGCGTCAGGGGGGTATGGCTACACCTTC. Its translation: CSVLASGGYGYTF.

CDR3 nucleotide sequence: TGTGCCAGCAGCTTAGGCCCGAGGTCGTACTTC. Its translation: CASSLGPRSYF. The genes are TRBV7-2 and TRBJ2-7, with D unresolved. This CDR3 is 11 amino acids long. Per the germline V gene, CDR1 is SGHTA and CDR2 is FQGNSA. The V and J ends lost 1 base and 12 bases respectively, with 10 bases between them.

The V gene is TRBV6-5, the J gene TRBJ2-5; 8 nucleotides agree with TRBD2. CDR1 MNHEY and CDR2 SVGAGI come from the germline V gene. There are 16 residues in the CDR3. Trimming at V came to 0 bases and at J to 4 bases, leaving 7 bases not matched to a gene. The CDR3 loop is CASSYSGPGLGETQYF. The CDR3 DNA reads TGTGCCAGCAGTTACTCGGGACCGGGACTAGGAGAGACCCAGTACTTC.

This chain links TRBV5-1 with TRBJ1-5; D is undetermined. This CDR3 comprises 14 residues. V was trimmed by 0 bases and J by 4 bases, leaving 8 bases between them. Germline CDR1 is SGHRS and CDR2 is YFSETQ. CDR3 nucleotides: TGCGCCAGCAGCTTGGACGGGCAAAATCAGCCCCAGCATTTT. It is translated as CASSLDGQNQPQHF.

The rearrangement links TRBV6-1 to TRBJ2-3; no reliable D call. The length of the CDR3 is 13 residues. Trimming pared 6 bases from V and 0 bases from J, leaving 7 bases between. CDR1 MNHNS and CDR2 SASEGT come from the germline V gene. The CDR3 DNA reads as TGTGCCAGCAGGCTAGATAGCACAGATACGCAGTATTTT. Translation: CASRLDSTDTQYF.

The genes are TRBV7-9 and TRBJ1-2; D remains unclear. CDR1 and CDR2 (germline): SEHNR, FQNEAQ (reference sequence). Between the trimmed V and J ends, which lost 5 bases and 7 bases, there was a span of 14 bases. The CDR3 extends over 13 amino acids. DNA of the CDR3: TGTGCCAGCAGCCTCCGGGCCCCCTTTGGCTACACCTTC. It is translated as CASSLRAPFGYTF.

The chain joins TRBV2 to TRBJ1-2; TRBD1 might be the D (5 bases). V was shortened by 6 bases and J by 8 bases, with 10 bases between the two germline ends. Germline CDR1 and CDR2: SNHLY and FYNNEI. CDR3 length equals 11 residues. The CDR3 sequence is CASRSRDGYTF. As DNA, the CDR3 is TGTGCCAGCAGGTCTAGGGACGGCTACACCTTC.

The chain recombines TRBV29-1 with TRBJ1-2, with D tentatively TRBD1 (5 bases). CDR1 is SQVTM and CDR2 is ANQGSEA in the germline V gene. V shed 3 bases and J shed 7 bases, with 9 bases lying between them. This CDR3 is 11 amino acids long. CDR3 sequence (DNA): TGCAGCGTTGATGAAGGGGCTGGCTACACCTTC. It codes for CSVDEGAGYTF.

V gene TRBV21-1 combines with J gene TRBJ2-7; the DNA was not used to check the table's D call, TRBD1. TRBV21-1 is reported as a pseudogene. This CDR3 comprises 19 residues. In DNA form, the CDR3 reads TGTGCCAGCAGCAAAGAGGCAGGGTACCAACGGCATCCTTCCTACGAGCAGTACTTC. Protein product: CASSKEAGYQRHPSYEQYF.

The chain employs TRBV19 and TRBJ1-2; D might be TRBD1 (6 bases). Trimming pared 3 bases from V and 5 bases from J, leaving 13 bases between. CDR1 and CDR2 (germline): LNHDA, SQIVND (reference sequence). The CDR3 has 14 amino acids. As DNA, the CDR3 is TGTGCCAGTAGTATGGGGGGCGTCTATTATGGCTACACCTTC. Amino acids: CASSMGGVYYGYTF.

The V and J genes are TRBV7-3 and TRBJ1-1; the D gene is possibly TRBD1 (5 bases). The ends were cut back, 1 base at V and 5 bases at J, with 17 bases in the middle. CDR1 is SGHTA, CDR2 FQGTGA, per germline. The CDR3 runs to 16 residues. The DNA of the CDR3 is TGTGCCAGCAGCTTAAAGTCAGGGAGGACGGGGACTGAAGCTTTCTTT. Protein: CASSLKSGRTGTEAFF. Drawing the rest from reference TRBV7-3 and TRBJ1-1, the complete variable domain is GAGVSQTPSNKVTEKGKYVELRCDPISGHTALYWYRQSLGQGPEFLIYFQGTGAADDSGLPNDRFFAVRPEGSVSTLKIQRTERGDSAVYLCASSLKSGRTGTEAFFGQGTRLTVV.